This entry describes one TCR beta chain. The antigen is not known. These data come from a study of shared clonotypes between healthy human individuals. Study findings and constraints: The expectation was that sequencing depth would affect clonotype sharing among donors. The naive CD4 repertoires of a few donors were compared, and around 5% of clonotypes were shared.

Naive CD8 populations comprised CD45RO-negative cells positively selected for CCR7, excluding terminally differentiated effector memory CD45RA+ cells. Germline values: CDR1 LNHDA, CDR2 SQIVND (reference sequence). This CDR3 contains 14 residues. The V and J ends lost 7 bases and 6 bases respectively, with 16 bases between them. Original processing methods: Filtering differed, since immunoSEQ gave only junction sequences and no quality scores. Profiling relied on immunoSEQ multiplex PCR, and the TCRdb table lists in-frame clones only, not all of them. V and J calls and clone size are given by that table; D and trimming were obtained from the DNA. The table includes hundreds of thousands of clones, roughly 96% detected once.

The TCR originated in a woman younger than 45 in good health. The rearrangement joins TRBV19 to TRBJ1-5, with D perhaps matching TRBD1 (6 bases). The sequenced material came from naive CD8+ T cells sorted from blood. This chain's CDR3 is CASNYAGVGQPQHF. In nucleotides, the CDR3 is TGTGCCAGTAATTATGCAGGGGTCGGTCAGCCCCAGCATTTT.